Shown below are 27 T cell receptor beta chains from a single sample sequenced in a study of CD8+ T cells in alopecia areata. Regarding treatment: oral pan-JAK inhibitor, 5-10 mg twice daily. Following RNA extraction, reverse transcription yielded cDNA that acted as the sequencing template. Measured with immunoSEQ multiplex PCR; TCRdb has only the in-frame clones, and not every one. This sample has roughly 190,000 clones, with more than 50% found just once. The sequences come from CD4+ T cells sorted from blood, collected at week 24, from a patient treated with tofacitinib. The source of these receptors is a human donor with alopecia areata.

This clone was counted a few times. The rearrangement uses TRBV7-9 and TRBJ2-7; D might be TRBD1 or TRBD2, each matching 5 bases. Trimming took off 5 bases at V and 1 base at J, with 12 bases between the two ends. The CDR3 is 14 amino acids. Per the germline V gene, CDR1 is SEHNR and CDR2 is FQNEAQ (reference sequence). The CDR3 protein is CASSTGTGSYEQYF. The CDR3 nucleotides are TGTGCCAGCAGCACCGGGACGGGATCCTACGAGCAGTACTTC.

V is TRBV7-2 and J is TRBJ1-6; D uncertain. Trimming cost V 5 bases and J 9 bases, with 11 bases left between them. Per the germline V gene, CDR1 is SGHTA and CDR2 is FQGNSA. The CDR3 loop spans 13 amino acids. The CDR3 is CASSLGLSSPLHF. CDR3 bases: TGTGCCAGCAGCCTCGGACTGAGTTCACCCCTCCACTTT.

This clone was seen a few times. CDR3 in DNA: TGCGCCAGCAGCCAAGGACAGGGGGCCGCCTACGAGCAGTACTTC. Translated: CASSQGQGAAYEQYF. The chain employs TRBV4-3 and TRBJ2-7; TRBD1 matches at 10 bases. Trimming at V came to 1 base and at J to 2 bases, leaving 2 bases not matched to a gene. The length of the CDR3 is 15 residues. Germline CDR1 and CDR2: LGHNA and YSLEER.

In DNA, the CDR3 is TGTGCCAGCTCGCAGGGGCCCGCGAACACTGAAGCTTTCTTT. Translating it yields CASSQGPANTEAFF. The J gene is TRBJ1-1, the V gene TRBV19; D is perhaps TRBD1 (6 bases). The CDR3 loop spans 14 amino acids. Trimming pared 9 bases from V and 1 base from J, leaving 15 bases between. The germline V gene has CDR1 LNHDA and CDR2 SQIVND (reference sequence).

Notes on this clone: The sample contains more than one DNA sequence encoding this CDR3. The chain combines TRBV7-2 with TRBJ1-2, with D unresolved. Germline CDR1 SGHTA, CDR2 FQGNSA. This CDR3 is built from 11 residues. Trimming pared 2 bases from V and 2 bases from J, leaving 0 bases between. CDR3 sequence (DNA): TGTGCCAGCAGCTTAAACTATGGCTACACCTTC. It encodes CASSLNYGYTF.

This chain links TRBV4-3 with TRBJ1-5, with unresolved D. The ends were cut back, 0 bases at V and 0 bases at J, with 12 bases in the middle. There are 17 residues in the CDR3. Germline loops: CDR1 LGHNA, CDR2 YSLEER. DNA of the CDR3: TGCGCCAGCAGCCAAGATCTAGGAGGTTCTAGCAATCAGCCCCAGCATTTT. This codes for CASSQDLGGSSNQPQHF.

CDR3 loop: CASSLFGAGDMNTEAFF. The CDR3 DNA follows: TGCGCCAGCAGCTTGTTCGGGGCAGGGGATATGAACACTGAAGCTTTCTTT. The J gene is TRBJ1-1, the V gene TRBV5-1, with D perhaps TRBD1 (6 bases). The V end was cut by 1 base, the J end by 0 bases, with 16 bases between. The CDR3 runs to 17 residues. Germline V gene sequence: CDR1 SGHRS, CDR2 YFSETQ.

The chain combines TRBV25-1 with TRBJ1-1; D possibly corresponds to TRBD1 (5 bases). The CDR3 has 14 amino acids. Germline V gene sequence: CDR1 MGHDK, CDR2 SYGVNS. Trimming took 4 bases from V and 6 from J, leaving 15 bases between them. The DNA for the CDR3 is TGTGCCAGCAGTGTGGCCCGGGGGGGTTCTGAAGCTTTCTTT. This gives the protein CASSVARGGSEAFF.

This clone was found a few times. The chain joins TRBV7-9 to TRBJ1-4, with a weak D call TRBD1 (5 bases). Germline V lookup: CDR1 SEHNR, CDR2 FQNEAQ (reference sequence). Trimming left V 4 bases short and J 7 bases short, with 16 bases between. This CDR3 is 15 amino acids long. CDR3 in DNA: TGTGCCAGCAGCTCCGGTCAGGGACTGGGTGAAAAACTGTTTTTT. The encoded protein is CASSSGQGLGEKLFF.

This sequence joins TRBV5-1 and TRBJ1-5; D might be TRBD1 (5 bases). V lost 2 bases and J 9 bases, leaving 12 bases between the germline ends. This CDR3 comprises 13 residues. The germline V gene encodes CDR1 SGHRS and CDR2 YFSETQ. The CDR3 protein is CASSLAGRGPQHF. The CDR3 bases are TGCGCCAGCAGCTTAGCCGGGAGGGGGCCCCAGCATTTT.

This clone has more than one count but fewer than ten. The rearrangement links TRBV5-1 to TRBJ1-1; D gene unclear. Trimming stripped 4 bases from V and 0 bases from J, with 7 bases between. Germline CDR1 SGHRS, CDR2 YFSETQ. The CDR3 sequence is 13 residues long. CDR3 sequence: CASSPGMNTEAFF. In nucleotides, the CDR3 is TGCGCCAGCAGCCCGGGCATGAACACTGAAGCTTTCTTT.

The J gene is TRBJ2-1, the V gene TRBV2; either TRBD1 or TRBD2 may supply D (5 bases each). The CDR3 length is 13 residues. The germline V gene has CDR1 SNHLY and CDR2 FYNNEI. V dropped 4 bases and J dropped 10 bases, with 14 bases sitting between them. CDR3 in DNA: TGTGCCAGCAGTGTAGGCCAGGGAGACGAGCAGTTCTTC. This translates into CASSVGQGDEQFF.

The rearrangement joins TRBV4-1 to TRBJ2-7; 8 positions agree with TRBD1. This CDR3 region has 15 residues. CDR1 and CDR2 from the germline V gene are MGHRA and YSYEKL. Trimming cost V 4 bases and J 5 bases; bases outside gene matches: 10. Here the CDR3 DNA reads TGCGCCAGCAGCCTGGGACAGGCCCGTATCGACGAGCAGTACTTC. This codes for CASSLGQARIDEQYF.

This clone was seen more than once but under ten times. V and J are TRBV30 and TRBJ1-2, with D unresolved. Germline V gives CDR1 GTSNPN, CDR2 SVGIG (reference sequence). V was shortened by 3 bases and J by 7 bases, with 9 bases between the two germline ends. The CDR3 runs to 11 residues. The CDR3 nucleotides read TGTGCCTGGAGGTCGGTGGCTGGCTACACCTTC. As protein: CAWRSVAGYTF.

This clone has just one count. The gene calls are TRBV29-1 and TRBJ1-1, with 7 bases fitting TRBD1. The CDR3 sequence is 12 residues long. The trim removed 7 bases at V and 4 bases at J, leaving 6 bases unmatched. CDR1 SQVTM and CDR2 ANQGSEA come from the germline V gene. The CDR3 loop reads CSAIGQATEAFF. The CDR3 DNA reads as TGCAGCGCTATCGGACAGGCCACTGAAGCTTTCTTT.

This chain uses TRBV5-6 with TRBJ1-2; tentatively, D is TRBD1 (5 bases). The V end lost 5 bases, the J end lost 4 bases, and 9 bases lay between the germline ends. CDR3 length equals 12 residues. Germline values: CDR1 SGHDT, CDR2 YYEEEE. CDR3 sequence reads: CASRGRRYGYTF. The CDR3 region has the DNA TGTGCCAGCAGGGGACGGCGCTATGGCTACACCTTC. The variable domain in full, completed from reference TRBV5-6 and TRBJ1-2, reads DAGVTQSPTHLIKTRGQQVTLRCSPKSGHDTVSWYQQALGQGPQFIFQYYEEEERQRGNFPDRFSGHQFPNYSSELNVNALLLGDSALYLCASRGRRYGYTFGSGTRLTVV.

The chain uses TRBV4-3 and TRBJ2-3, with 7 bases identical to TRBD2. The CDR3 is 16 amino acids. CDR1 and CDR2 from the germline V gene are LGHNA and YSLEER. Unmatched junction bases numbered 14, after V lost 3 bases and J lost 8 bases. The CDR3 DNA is TGCGCCAGCAGCCAGGACCGCGGGCAAGCGGGGCCTACGCAGTATTTT. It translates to CASSQDRGQAGPTQYF.

Written as DNA, the CDR3 is TGTGCCTGGAGTACCCTAGCGGGGGTCACAGATACGCAGTATTTT. Translating it yields CAWSTLAGVTDTQYF. The chain recombines TRBV30 with TRBJ2-3; 10 bases line up with TRBD2. This CDR3 is built from 15 residues. Trimming removed 2 bases from V and 2 bases from J; junction bases left unmatched: 4. Germline V gene sequence: CDR1 GTSNPN, CDR2 SVGIG (reference sequence).

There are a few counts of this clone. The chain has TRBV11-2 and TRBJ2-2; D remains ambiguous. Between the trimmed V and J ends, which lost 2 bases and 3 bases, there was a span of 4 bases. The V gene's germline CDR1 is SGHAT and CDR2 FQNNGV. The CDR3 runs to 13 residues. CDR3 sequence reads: CASSLSDTGELFF. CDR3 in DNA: TGTGCCAGCAGCTTAAGTGACACCGGGGAGCTGTTTTTT.

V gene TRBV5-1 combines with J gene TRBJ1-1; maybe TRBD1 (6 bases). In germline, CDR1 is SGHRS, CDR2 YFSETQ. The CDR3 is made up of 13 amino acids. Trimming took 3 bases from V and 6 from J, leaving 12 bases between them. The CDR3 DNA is TGCGCCAGCAGCTCCCAGGGACATCCTGAAGCTTTCTTT. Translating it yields CASSSQGHPEAFF.

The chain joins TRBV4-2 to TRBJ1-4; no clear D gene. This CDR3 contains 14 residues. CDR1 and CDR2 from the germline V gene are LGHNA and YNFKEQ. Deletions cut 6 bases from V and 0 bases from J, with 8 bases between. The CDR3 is CASSFDATNEKLFF. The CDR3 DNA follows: TGTGCCAGCAGTTTCGACGCAACTAATGAAAAACTGTTTTTT.

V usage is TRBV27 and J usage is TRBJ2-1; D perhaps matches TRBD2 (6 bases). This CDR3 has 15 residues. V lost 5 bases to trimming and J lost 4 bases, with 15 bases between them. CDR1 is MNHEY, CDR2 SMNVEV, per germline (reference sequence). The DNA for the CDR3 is TGTGCCAGCAGTCCCAGGGAGGTTGCATACAATGAGCAGTTCTTC. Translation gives CASSPREVAYNEQFF.

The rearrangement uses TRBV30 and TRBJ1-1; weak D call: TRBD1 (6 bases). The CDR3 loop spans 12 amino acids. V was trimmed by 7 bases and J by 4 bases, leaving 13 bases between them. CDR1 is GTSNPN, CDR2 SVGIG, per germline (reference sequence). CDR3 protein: CAFTGSGTEAFF. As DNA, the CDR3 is TGTGCCTTCACAGGGAGTGGCACTGAAGCTTTCTTT. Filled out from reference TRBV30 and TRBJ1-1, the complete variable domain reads SQTIHQWPATLVQPVGSPLSLECTVEGTSNPNLYWYRQAAGRGLQLLFYSVGIGQISSEVPQNLSASRPQDRQFILSSKKLLLSDSGFYLCAFTGSGTEAFFGQGTRLTVV.

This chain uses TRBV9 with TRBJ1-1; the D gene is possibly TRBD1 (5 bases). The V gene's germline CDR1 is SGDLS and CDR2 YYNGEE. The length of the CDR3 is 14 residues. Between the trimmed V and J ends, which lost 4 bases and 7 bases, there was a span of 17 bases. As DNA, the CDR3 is TGTGCCAGCAGCCCCATCGGGGGATGGGGTGAAGCTTTCTTT. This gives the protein CASSPIGGWGEAFF.

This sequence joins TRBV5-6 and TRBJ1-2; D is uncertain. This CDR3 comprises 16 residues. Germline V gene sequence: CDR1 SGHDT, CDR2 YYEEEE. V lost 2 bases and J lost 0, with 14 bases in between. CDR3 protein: CASSFSAETTNYGYTF. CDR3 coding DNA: TGTGCCAGCAGCTTCAGCGCGGAGACTACTAACTATGGCTACACCTTC.

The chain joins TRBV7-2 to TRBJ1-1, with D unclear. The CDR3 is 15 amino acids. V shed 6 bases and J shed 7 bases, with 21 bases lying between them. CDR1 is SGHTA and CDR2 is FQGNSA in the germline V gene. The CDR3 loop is CASSSQTQGNGEAFF. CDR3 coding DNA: TGTGCCAGCAGTTCCCAAACGCAAGGGAACGGTGAAGCTTTCTTT.

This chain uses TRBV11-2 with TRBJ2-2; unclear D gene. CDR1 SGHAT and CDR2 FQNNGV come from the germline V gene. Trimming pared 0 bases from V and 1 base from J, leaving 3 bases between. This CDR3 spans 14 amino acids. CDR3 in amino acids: CASSLDRNTGELFF. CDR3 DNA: TGTGCCAGCAGCTTAGACAGGAACACCGGGGAGCTGTTTTTT.